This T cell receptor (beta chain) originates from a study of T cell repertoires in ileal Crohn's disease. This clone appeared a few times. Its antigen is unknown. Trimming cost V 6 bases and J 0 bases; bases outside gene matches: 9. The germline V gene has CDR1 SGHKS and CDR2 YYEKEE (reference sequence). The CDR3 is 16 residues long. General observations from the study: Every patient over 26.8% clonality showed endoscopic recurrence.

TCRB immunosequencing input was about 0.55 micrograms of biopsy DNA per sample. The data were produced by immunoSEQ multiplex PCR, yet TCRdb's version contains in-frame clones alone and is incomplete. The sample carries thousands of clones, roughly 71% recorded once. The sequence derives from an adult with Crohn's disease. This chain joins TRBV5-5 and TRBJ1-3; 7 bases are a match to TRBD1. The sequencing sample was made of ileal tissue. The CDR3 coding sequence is TGTGCCAGCACCTCGGACAGGCGACTCTCTGGAAACACCATATATTTT. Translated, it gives CASTSDRRLSGNTIYF.